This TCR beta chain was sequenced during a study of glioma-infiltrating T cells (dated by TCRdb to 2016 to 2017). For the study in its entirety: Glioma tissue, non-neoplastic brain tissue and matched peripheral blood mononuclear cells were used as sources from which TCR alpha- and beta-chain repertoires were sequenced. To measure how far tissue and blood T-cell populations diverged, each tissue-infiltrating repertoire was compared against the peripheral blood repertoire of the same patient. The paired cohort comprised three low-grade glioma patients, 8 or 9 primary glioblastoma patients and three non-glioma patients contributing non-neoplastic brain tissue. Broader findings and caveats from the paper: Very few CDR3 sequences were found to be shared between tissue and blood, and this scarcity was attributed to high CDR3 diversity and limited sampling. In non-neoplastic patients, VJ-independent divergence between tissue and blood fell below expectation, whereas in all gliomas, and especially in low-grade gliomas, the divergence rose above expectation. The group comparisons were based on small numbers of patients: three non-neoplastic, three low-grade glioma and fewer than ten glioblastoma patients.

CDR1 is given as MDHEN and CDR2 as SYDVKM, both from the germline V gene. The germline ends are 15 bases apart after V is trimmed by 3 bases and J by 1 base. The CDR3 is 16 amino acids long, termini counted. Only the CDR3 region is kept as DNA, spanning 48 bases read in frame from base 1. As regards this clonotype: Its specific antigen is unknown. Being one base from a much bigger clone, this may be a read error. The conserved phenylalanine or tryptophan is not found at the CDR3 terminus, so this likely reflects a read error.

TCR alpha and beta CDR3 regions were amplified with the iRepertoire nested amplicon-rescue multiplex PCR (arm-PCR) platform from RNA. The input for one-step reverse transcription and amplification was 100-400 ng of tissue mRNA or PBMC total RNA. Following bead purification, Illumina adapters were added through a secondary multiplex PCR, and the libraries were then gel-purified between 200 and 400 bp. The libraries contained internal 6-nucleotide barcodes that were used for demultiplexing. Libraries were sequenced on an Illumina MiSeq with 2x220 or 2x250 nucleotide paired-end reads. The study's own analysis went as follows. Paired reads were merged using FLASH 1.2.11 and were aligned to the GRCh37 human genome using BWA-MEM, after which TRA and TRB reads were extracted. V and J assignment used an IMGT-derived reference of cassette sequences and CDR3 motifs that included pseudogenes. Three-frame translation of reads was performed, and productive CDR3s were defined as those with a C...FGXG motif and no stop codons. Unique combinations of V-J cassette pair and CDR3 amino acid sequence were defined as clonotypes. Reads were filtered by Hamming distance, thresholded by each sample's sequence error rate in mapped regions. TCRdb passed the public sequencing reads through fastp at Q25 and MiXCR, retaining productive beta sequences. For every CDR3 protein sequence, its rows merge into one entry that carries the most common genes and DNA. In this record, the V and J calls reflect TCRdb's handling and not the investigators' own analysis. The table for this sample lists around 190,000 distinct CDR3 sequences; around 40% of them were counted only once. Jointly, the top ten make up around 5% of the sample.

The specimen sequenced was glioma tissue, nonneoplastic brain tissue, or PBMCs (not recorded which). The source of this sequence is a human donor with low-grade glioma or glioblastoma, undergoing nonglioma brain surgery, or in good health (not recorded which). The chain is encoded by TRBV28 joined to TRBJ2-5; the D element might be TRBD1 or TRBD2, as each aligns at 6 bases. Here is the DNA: TGTGCCAGCAGTTTGTCCGTCGGGGGCGTCCAAGAGACCCAGTACCTC. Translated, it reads CASSLSVGGVQETQYL.